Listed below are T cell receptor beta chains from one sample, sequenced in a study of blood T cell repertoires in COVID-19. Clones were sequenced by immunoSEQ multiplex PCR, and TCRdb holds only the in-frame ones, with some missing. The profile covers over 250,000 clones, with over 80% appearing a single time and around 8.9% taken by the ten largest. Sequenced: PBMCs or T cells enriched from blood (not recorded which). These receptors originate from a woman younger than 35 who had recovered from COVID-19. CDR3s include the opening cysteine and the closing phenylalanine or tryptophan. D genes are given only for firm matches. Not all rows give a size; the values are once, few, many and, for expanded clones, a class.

CASSQDGQGSSPLHF TGCGCCAGCAGCCAAGATGGACAGGGAAGTTCACCCCTCCACTTT TRBD1 . TRBJ1-6 15 TRBV4-3
CASSQGTAGSEAFF TGCGCCAGCAGCCAAGGGACAGCCGGATCTGAAGCTTTCTTT . . TRBJ1-1 14 TRBV4-3
CASSVGVGQGSRGYTF TGTGCCAGCAGCGTAGGAGTGGGACAGGGGAGCCGAGGCTACACCTTC TRBD1 . TRBJ1-2 16 TRBV9
CASSLGAGTSNQPQHF TGTGCCAGCAGCTTAGGGGCAGGAACGAGCAATCAGCCCCAGCATTTT . . TRBJ1-5 16 TRBV7-6
CASSPRGGGSKNIQYF TGTGCCAGCAGCCCTAGGGGAGGTGGTTCCAAAAACATTCAGTACTTC . . TRBJ2-4 16 TRBV5-6
CASSPGDRGNTEAFF TGTGCCAGCAGCCCGGGGGACAGGGGGAACACTGAAGCTTTCTTT TRBD1 . TRBJ1-1 15 TRBV7-9
CASSRTGGLNYGYTF TGTGCCAGCAGTCGGACAGGGGGCCTAAACTATGGCTACACCTTC TRBD1 . TRBJ1-2 15 TRBV27
CASSHRQSYNEQFF TGTGCCAGCAGCCACAGACAGTCCTACAATGAGCAGTTCTTC . . TRBJ2-1 14 TRBV3-1/TRBV3-2
CASSWLAGNTGELFF TGTGCCAGCAGCTGGCTAGCGGGGAACACCGGGGAGCTGTTTTTT TRBD2 . TRBJ2-2 15 TRBV7-8
CASRPQGAARPQHF TGTGCCAGCAGGCCCCAGGGGGCGGCACGGCCCCAGCATTTT TRBD1 few TRBJ1-5 14 TRBV6-5
CASSVAGGVGETQYF TGTGCCAGCAGCGTAGCTGGGGGGGTAGGAGAGACCCAGTACTTC TRBD2 . TRBJ2-5 15 TRBV9
CSVDTYYGYTF TGCAGCGTGGACACATACTATGGCTACACCTTC . . TRBJ1-2 11 TRBV29-1
CASSEALGHQETQYF TGTGCCAGCAGTGAAGCGCTGGGCCACCAAGAGACCCAGTACTTC . once TRBJ2-5 15 TRBV6-1
CASSSTGPYEQYF TGTGCCAGCAGTTCAACAGGGCCCTACGAGCAGTACTTC . . TRBJ2-7 13 TRBV7-2
CASSLYLIDRGNTEAFF TGTGCCAGCAGCTTGTATTTGATTGACAGGGGAAACACTGAAGCTTTCTTT TRBD1 . TRBJ1-1 17 TRBV7-2
CASSFNRGLETQYF TGTGCCAGCAGCTTCAACAGGGGGCTTGAGACCCAGTACTTC TRBD1 . TRBJ2-5 14 TRBV7-2
CASIPLPGQDINEKLFF TGTGCCAGCATACCCTTGCCCGGACAGGACATTAATGAAAAACTGTTTTTT TRBD1 few TRBJ1-4 17 TRBV6-4
CASSLTASGGQETQYF TGTGCCAGCAGCTTAACAGCTAGCGGGGGCCAAGAGACCCAGTACTTC TRBD2 . TRBJ2-5 16 TRBV7-3
CASSLNNDRKPQHF TGTGCCAGCAGTCTAAATAATGACAGAAAGCCCCAGCATTTT . . TRBJ1-5 14 TRBV6-6
CATSRSSGSAGELFF TGTGCCACCAGTCGGTCTAGCGGGAGTGCCGGGGAGCTGTTTTTT TRBD2 few TRBJ2-2 15 TRBV24-1
CASRDRVNTEAFF TGTGCCAGCAGGGACAGGGTAAACACTGAAGCTTTCTTT TRBD1 . TRBJ1-1 13 TRBV6-5
CASSIWGRTDTQYF TGTGCCAGTAGTATTTGGGGGAGGACAGATACGCAGTATTTT . . TRBJ2-3 14 TRBV19
CASSPSDPEDSPLHF TGTGCCAGCAGTCCTAGCGACCCCGAGGATTCACCCCTCCACTTT . . TRBJ1-6 15 TRBV2
CASSRGAVTDTQYF TGTGCCAGCAGCCGCGGGGCGGTCACAGATACGCAGTATTTT . . TRBJ2-3 14 TRBV7-3
CASSTRLAVGQETQYF TGTGCCAGTAGTACCCGACTAGCGGTAGGGCAAGAGACCCAGTACTTC TRBD2 . TRBJ2-5 16 TRBV19
CASSQEGQGADNEQFF TGCGCCAGCAGCCAAGAGGGCCAGGGGGCAGACAATGAGCAGTTCTTC TRBD1 . TRBJ2-1 16 TRBV4-3
CASRGSRGPTGEQYF TGTGCCAGTAGGGGCTCGAGGGGGCCTACGGGCGAGCAGTACTTC TRBD1 . TRBJ2-7 15 TRBV19
CATSSSLEDSGANVLTF TGTGCCACCAGCAGCTCCTTGGAGGACTCTGGGGCCAACGTCCTGACTTTC . . TRBJ2-6 17 TRBV15
CASSLGGQGLAGELFF TGTGCCAGCAGCTTAGGGGGACAGGGTTTGGCCGGGGAGCTGTTTTTT TRBD1 . TRBJ2-2 16 TRBV7-2
CASSLARGQGYEQYF TGCGCCAGCAGCTTGGCCCGGGGACAGGGCTACGAGCAGTACTTC TRBD1 . TRBJ2-7 15 TRBV5-1
CASSESQGYGYTF TGTGCCAGCAGTGAAAGCCAGGGGTATGGCTACACCTTC . . TRBJ1-2 13 TRBV2
CASSQDVSPRETQYF TGCGCCAGCAGCCAAGATGTAAGCCCTCGGGAGACCCAGTACTTC . . TRBJ2-5 15 TRBV4-1
CSASDAYSNQPQHF TGCAGTGCTAGTGACGCGTACAGCAATCAGCCCCAGCATTTT . . TRBJ1-5 14 TRBV20-1
CAISERGYQETQYF TGTGCCATCAGTGAGCGGGGGTACCAAGAGACCCAGTACTTC . . TRBJ2-5 14 TRBV10-3
CASSSDTQGFHGNQYF TGCGCCAGCAGCTCAGATACCCAGGGGTTCCACGGTAACCAGTACTTC . . TRBJ2-5 16 TRBV5-1
CASSIISGGDNEQFF TGTGCCAGCAGTATCATCTCGGGGGGGGACAATGAGCAGTTCTTC TRBD2 . TRBJ2-1 15 TRBV28
CASSLEGRPVTF TGTGCCAGCAGTTTAGAGGGGAGGCCAGTCACCTTC . . TRBJ1-2 12 TRBV27
CASSSGTVIPEAFF TGTGCCAGCAGTTCCGGGACAGTAATTCCTGAAGCTTTCTTT TRBD1 . TRBJ1-1 14 TRBV28
CASIGTSGIGEQYF TGTGCCAGTATTGGGACTAGCGGGATAGGAGAGCAGTACTTC TRBD2 . TRBJ2-7 14 TRBV19
CASSLGRENSPLHF TGTGCCAGCAGCCTGGGACGGGAGAATTCACCCCTCCACTTT . . TRBJ1-6 14 TRBV7-9
CASSDNSGRNFYEQYF TGTGCCAGCAGCGATAATAGCGGGAGAAATTTCTACGAGCAGTACTTC TRBD2 once TRBJ2-7 16 TRBV9
CASRKTTDQPQHF TGTGCCAGCAGGAAAACTACTGATCAGCCCCAGCATTTT . few TRBJ1-5 13 TRBV12-3/TRBV12-4
CASSRLAGYEQYF TGCGCCAGCAGCCGACTAGCGGGCTACGAGCAGTACTTC TRBD2 . TRBJ2-7 13 TRBV4-1
CASRINEGSGEAFF TGTGCCAGCAGAATTAACGAGGGAAGTGGTGAAGCTTTCTTT . . TRBJ1-1 14 TRBV2
CAWSVGLAVQETQYF TGTGCCTGGAGTGTGGGACTAGCGGTTCAAGAGACCCAGTACTTC TRBD2 . TRBJ2-5 15 TRBV30
CASSPAGGALFNEKLFF TGTGCCAGCAGCCCCGCCGGGGGGGCCCTCTTTAATGAAAAACTGTTTTTT . . TRBJ1-4 17 TRBV7-9
CASSSGTNSPLHF TGTGCCAGCAGCTCCGGGACAAATTCACCCCTCCACTTT . . TRBJ1-6 13 TRBV7-3
CASSRSRLAGSIEQFF TGTGCCAGCAGCAGGAGTCGCCTAGCGGGCTCTATTGAGCAGTTCTTC TRBD2 . TRBJ2-1 16 TRBV7-2
CASSPLDRARLEQYF TGTGCCAGCAGCCCCTTGGACAGGGCCCGCCTCGAGCAGTACTTC TRBD1 . TRBJ2-7 15 TRBV11-2
CSASFGGQETQYF TGCAGTGCTAGTTTTGGGGGGCAAGAGACCCAGTACTTC . . TRBJ2-5 13 TRBV20-1